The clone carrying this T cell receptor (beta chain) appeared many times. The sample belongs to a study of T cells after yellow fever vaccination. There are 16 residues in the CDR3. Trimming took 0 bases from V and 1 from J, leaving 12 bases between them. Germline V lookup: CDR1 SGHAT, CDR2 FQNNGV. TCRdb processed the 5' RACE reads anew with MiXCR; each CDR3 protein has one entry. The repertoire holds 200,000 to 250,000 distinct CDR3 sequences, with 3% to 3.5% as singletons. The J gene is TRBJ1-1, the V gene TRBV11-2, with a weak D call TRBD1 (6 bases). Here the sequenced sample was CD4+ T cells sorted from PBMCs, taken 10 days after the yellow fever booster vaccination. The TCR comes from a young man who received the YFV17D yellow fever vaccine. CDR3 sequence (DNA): TGTGCCAGCAGCTTAGAGGGAGACAGGCGGAACACTGAAGCTTTCTTT. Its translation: CASSLEGDRRNTEAFF.